Listed here are 29 T cell receptor beta chains from one sample, sequenced in a study of control samples from healthy donors and cancer patients. Data came from immunoSEQ multiplex PCR; TCRdb stores just in-frame clones and leaves some out. The sample carries around 150,000 clones, 96% recorded once. The sequenced material came from blood. The receptors come from a woman in her 30s in good health.

The V gene is TRBV24-1, the J gene TRBJ2-2; D is perhaps TRBD1 (5 bases). Trimming cost V 3 bases and J 1 base, with 8 bases left between them. In germline, CDR1 is KGHDR, CDR2 SFDVKD. The CDR3 consists of 15 residues. The chain's CDR3 is CATSDPRENTGELFF. The CDR3 nucleotides are TGTGCCACCAGTGATCCCAGGGAGAACACCGGGGAGCTGTTTTTT.

The chain joins TRBV10-2 to TRBJ1-4; D perhaps matches TRBD1 (5 bases). CDR3 length: 12 amino acids. V lost 6 bases and J 11 bases, leaving 13 bases between the germline ends. Germline V gene lookup returns CDR1 WSHSY and CDR2 SAAADI. CDR3: CASRGGARKLFF. As DNA, the CDR3 is TGCGCCAGCAGAGGAGGGGCTAGGAAACTGTTTTTT.

This chain uses TRBV7-2 with TRBJ2-3; 7 nucleotides line up with TRBD2. This CDR3 is 15 amino acids long. V lost 0 bases, J lost 5 bases, and 5 bases stayed unmatched. From germline, CDR1 is SGHTA and CDR2 FQGNSA. CDR3 nucleotide sequence: TGTGCCAGCAGCTTAGCGGGAGGGTCGGGAGATACGCAGTATTTT. Protein product: CASSLAGGSGDTQYF.

This clone was found once. V is TRBV7-9 and J is TRBJ2-7; D unclear. Germline loops: CDR1 SEHNR, CDR2 FQNEAQ (reference sequence). Trimming pared 1 base from V and 6 bases from J, leaving 7 bases between. The CDR3 sequence is 12 residues long. The CDR3 reads CASSLEPTEQYF. Written as DNA, the CDR3 is TGTGCCAGCAGCTTAGAACCCACCGAGCAGTACTTC.

This chain links TRBV18 with TRBJ1-5, with TRBD1 matching over 7 bases. Trimming removed 2 bases from V and 7 bases from J; junction bases left unmatched: 2. The CDR3 sequence is 13 residues long. Germline loops: CDR1 KGHSH, CDR2 LQKENI. CDR3 in DNA: TGTGCCAGCTCACCAGGACAGGCCCAGCCCCAGCATTTT. This encodes CASSPGQAQPQHF. Together with reference TRBV18 and TRBJ1-5, the CDR3 gives the full variable domain: NAGVMQNPRHLVRRRGQEARLRCSPMKGHSHVYWYRQLPEEGLKFMVYLQKENIIDESGMPKERFSAEFPKEGPSILRIQQVVRGDSAAYFCASSPGQAQPQHFGDGTRLSIL.

V and J are TRBV2 and TRBJ2-2, with D maybe TRBD2 (5 bases). The CDR3 sequence is 14 residues long. The germline V gene has CDR1 SNHLY and CDR2 FYNNEI. Trimming shortened V by 7 bases and J by 3 bases, and 12 bases separated the two germline ends. CDR3 in DNA: TGTGCCAGCAAAGTAGCGTCTGACACCGGGGAGCTGTTTTTT. It codes for CASKVASDTGELFF.

The DNA for the CDR3 is TGTGCCAGCAGCTCGGACAGGGGGTACACCGGGGAGCTGTTTTTT. Its protein is CASSSDRGYTGELFF. J is TRBJ2-2 and V is TRBV7-9, with TRBD1 identical over 10 bases. Germline trimming cut 4 bases from V and 3 bases from J; bases unmatched to any gene: 2. The germline V gene encodes CDR1 SEHNR and CDR2 FQNEAQ (reference sequence). This CDR3 has 15 residues.

J is TRBJ1-4 and V is TRBV10-3; TRBD1 matches at 9 bases. Germline CDR1 ENHRY, CDR2 SYGVKD. The trim removed 3 bases at V and 4 bases at J, leaving 12 bases unmatched. The CDR3 has 18 amino acids. CDR3 coding DNA: TGTGCCATCAGTGAAGGACCCGCGTGGGGACAGGGTAATGAAAAACTGTTTTTT. Translated, it gives CAISEGPAWGQGNEKLFF.

This chain connects TRBV4-1 to TRBJ2-1; weak D call: TRBD1 (6 bases). The CDR3 extends over 15 amino acids. Germline V CDR1 and CDR2: MGHRA, YSYEKL. V lost 1 base to trimming and J lost 2 bases, with 9 bases between them. CDR3 protein: CASSQAQGTYNEQFF. The CDR3 DNA is TGCGCCAGCAGCCAAGCACAGGGAACCTACAATGAGCAGTTCTTC.

J is TRBJ1-2 and V is TRBV30, with a weak D call TRBD1 (6 bases). In germline, CDR1 is GTSNPN, CDR2 SVGIG (reference sequence). The CDR3 is made up of 13 amino acids. Trimming pared 0 bases from V and 6 bases from J, leaving 11 bases between. The CDR3 coding sequence is TGTGCCTGGAGTGTAAGGGCAGGGGATGGCTACACCTTC. As protein: CAWSVRAGDGYTF. The entire variable domain, with the rest obtained from reference TRBV30 and TRBJ1-2, is as follows: SQTIHQWPATLVQPVGSPLSLECTVEGTSNPNLYWYRQAAGRGLQLLFYSVGIGQISSEVPQNLSASRPQDRQFILSSKKLLLSDSGFYLCAWSVRAGDGYTFGSGTRLTVV.

The rearrangement links TRBV5-8 to TRBJ2-1; D might be TRBD1 (5 bases). CDR1 is SGHTS, CDR2 YDEGEE, per germline. Trimming took 0 bases from V and 4 from J, leaving 14 bases between them. This CDR3 has 16 residues. The CDR3 DNA is TGTGCCAGCAGCTTGGGTCATCTAAGACAGTACAATGAGCAGTTCTTC. It codes for CASSLGHLRQYNEQFF.

This rearrangement joins TRBV5-1 to TRBJ1-4; possibly TRBD1 for D (5 bases). Deletions cut 4 bases from V and 4 bases from J, with 11 bases between. CDR3 length: 14 residues. Germline values: CDR1 SGHRS, CDR2 YFSETQ. This CDR3 is CASSPDTFNEKLFF. The CDR3, as DNA: TGCGCCAGCAGCCCGGACACTTTTAATGAAAAACTGTTTTTT.

The chain has TRBV28 and TRBJ1-1; TRBD1 matches at 7 bases. This CDR3 has 14 residues. Germline V CDR1 and CDR2: MDHEN, SYDVKM. V gave up 5 bases and J gave up 5 bases; unmatched junction bases: 8. CDR3 nucleotide sequence: TGTGCCAGCAGTCAGACTAACAGGGGAACTGAAGCTTTCTTT. Translated: CASSQTNRGTEAFF.

In its sample, this clone was seen once. V and J are TRBV29-1 and TRBJ2-1; 8 positions agree with TRBD2. V shed 3 bases and J 3 bases; nucleotides not matched to a gene: 4. The CDR3 covers 14 residues. CDR1 and CDR2 from the germline V gene are SQVTM and ANQGSEA. The CDR3 loop reads CSVDVAGIYNEQFF. CDR3 coding DNA: TGCAGCGTTGATGTAGCGGGAATCTACAATGAGCAGTTCTTC.

The V and J genes are TRBV27 and TRBJ1-1; 7 positions agree with TRBD1. CDR3 length: 15 amino acids. Germline trimming cut 3 bases from V and 1 base from J; bases unmatched to any gene: 5. The germline V gene encodes CDR1 MNHEY and CDR2 SMNVEV (reference sequence). This chain's CDR3 is CASSFHRGPNTEAFF. The CDR3 DNA is TGTGCCAGCAGTTTCCACAGGGGTCCGAACACTGAAGCTTTCTTT.

The gene calls are TRBV3-1 (or the pseudogene TRBV3-2) and TRBJ2-7, with 7 bases matching TRBD1. Trimming removed 4 bases from V and 5 bases from J; junction bases left unmatched: 8. The CDR3 spans 14 residues. CDR1 and CDR2 from the germline V gene are LGHDT and YNNKEL (reference sequence). CDR3 sequence (DNA): TGTGCCAGCAGCCCCAGGGGGTCAGGGGACGAGCAGTACTTC. It yields the protein CASSPRGSGDEQYF.

CDR3 sequence reads: CASSLKGEQYF. The DNA for the CDR3 is TGTGCCAGCAGTTTAAAGGGGGAGCAGTACTTC. The J gene is TRBJ2-7, the V gene TRBV28; perhaps TRBD1 as D (5 bases). Germline V CDR1 and CDR2: MDHEN, SYDVKM. This CDR3 has 11 residues. V was trimmed by 2 bases and J by 7 bases, leaving 6 bases between them.

This sequence joins TRBV7-8 and TRBJ2-7; D is ambiguous. The CDR3 length is 11 residues. V lost 4 bases and J 2 bases, leaving 3 bases between the germline ends. Germline CDR1 and CDR2: SGHVS and FQNEAQ. The CDR3 DNA is TGTGCCAGCAGCTCAGCCTACGAGCAGTACTTC. Protein sequence: CASSSAYEQYF. Looking up the rest from reference TRBV7-8 and TRBJ2-7 gives the full variable domain: GAGVSQSPRYKVAKRGQDVALRCDPISGHVSLFWYQQALGQGPEFLTYFQNEAQLDKSGLPSDRFFAERPEGSVSTLKIQRTQQEDSAVYLCASSSAYEQYFGPGTRLTVT.

This clone was observed once. The chain combines TRBV5-1 with TRBJ2-2; 10 bases are shared with TRBD1. The trim removed 3 bases at V and 3 bases at J, leaving 17 bases unmatched. The length of the CDR3 is 20 residues. CDR1 is SGHRS and CDR2 is YFSETQ in the germline V gene. The CDR3 is CASSWPVETGGASDTGELFF. CDR3 coding DNA: TGCGCCAGCAGCTGGCCTGTCGAGACAGGGGGCGCGAGTGACACCGGGGAGCTGTTTTTT.

V and J are TRBV5-6 and TRBJ1-2; a weak D match, TRBD1 (5 bases). Germline V CDR1 and CDR2: SGHDT, YYEEEE. The CDR3 length is 13 residues. V was pared by 5 bases and J by 1 base, with 9 bases between. The CDR3 sequence: CASSRDVNYGYTF. DNA of the CDR3: TGTGCCAGCAGTAGGGACGTTAACTATGGCTACACCTTC.

The chain combines TRBV28 with TRBJ2-2; 11 bases are shared with TRBD1. The CDR3 totals 18 residues. The J segment lost 1 base and the V segment lost 6 bases, leaving 10 bases of the junction unmatched. Germline CDR1 reads MDHEN; CDR2 reads SYDVKM. The CDR3 region is CASSLPGQGDRNTGELFF. The DNA for the CDR3 is TGTGCCAGCAGCCTCCCGGGACAGGGGGATCGGAACACCGGGGAGCTGTTTTTT.

The chain employs TRBV3-1 (or the pseudogene TRBV3-2) and TRBJ1-1; 7 bases are shared with TRBD1. This CDR3 spans 15 amino acids. With 7 bases clipped from V and 0 bases from J, the junction kept 8 bases outside the gene matches. From germline, CDR1 is LGHDT and CDR2 YNNKEL (reference sequence). CDR3 in amino acids: CASKGGSGMNTEAFF. The DNA for the CDR3 is TGTGCCAGCAAAGGGGGCTCTGGGATGAACACTGAAGCTTTCTTT.

The V call is TRBV5-6, the J call TRBJ1-1; D remains ambiguous. The CDR3 is made up of 16 amino acids. Germline V gives CDR1 SGHDT, CDR2 YYEEEE. Trimming took 4 bases from V and 1 from J, leaving 17 bases between them. In nucleotides, the CDR3 is TGTGCCAGCAGCCATGGTGGGCGGGGATGGAACACTGAAGCTTTCTTT. Protein product: CASSHGGRGWNTEAFF. The full variable domain, its missing parts supplied by reference TRBV5-6 and TRBJ1-1, is DAGVTQSPTHLIKTRGQQVTLRCSPKSGHDTVSWYQQALGQGPQFIFQYYEEEERQRGNFPDRFSGHQFPNYSSELNVNALLLGDSALYLCASSHGGRGWNTEAFFGQGTRLTVV.

The rearrangement links TRBV19 to TRBJ2-2; D might be TRBD1 or TRBD2, each matching 5 bases. Germline V CDR1 and CDR2: LNHDA, SQIVND (reference sequence). This CDR3 is built from 13 residues. Trimming left V 6 bases short and J 10 bases short, with 15 bases between. CDR3 sequence (DNA): TGTGCCAGTAGGGGACCGAACATCGTGGAGCTGTTTTTT. Residues: CASRGPNIVELFF.

The V gene is TRBV6-5, the J gene TRBJ2-1, with 8 bases fitting TRBD2. The CDR3 is 16 residues long. J was trimmed by 5 bases and V by 0 bases; bases with no gene match: 6. The germline V gene has CDR1 MNHEY and CDR2 SVGAGI. The CDR3 sequence: CASSYSWSSGHNEQFF. The CDR3, as DNA: TGTGCCAGCAGTTACTCGTGGTCTAGCGGGCACAATGAGCAGTTCTTC.

This clone appeared once. The gene calls are TRBV19 and TRBJ2-5; 11 nucleotides match TRBD2. Germline lookup yields CDR1 LNHDA and CDR2 SQIVND (reference sequence). The CDR3 extends over 16 amino acids. V trimming: 5 bases; J trimming: 3 bases; junction bases outside the gene matches: 8. CDR3 protein: CASSATLLAGEETQYF. In DNA, the CDR3 is TGTGCCAGTAGTGCGACTTTACTAGCGGGGGAAGAGACCCAGTACTTC.

This chain uses TRBV10-3 with TRBJ1-4; no definite D call. This CDR3 spans 15 amino acids. Trimming cost V 0 bases and J 7 bases, with 12 bases left between them. Per the germline V gene, CDR1 is ENHRY and CDR2 is SYGVKD. CDR3 DNA sequence: TGTGCCATCAGTGAGTCTGCAGCCTCGGGTGAAAAACTGTTTTTT. Its translation is CAISESAASGEKLFF.

This chain connects TRBV29-1 to TRBJ2-2; TRBD1 is a possible D gene (5 bases). Germline V gene data show CDR1 as SQVTM and CDR2 as ANQGSEA. Trimming left V 6 bases short and J 4 bases short, with 15 bases between. CDR3 length equals 14 residues. CDR3 coding DNA: TGCAGCGTCCGGACAAGGACGGGCACCGGGGAGCTGTTTTTT. Amino acid sequence: CSVRTRTGTGELFF.

The rearrangement links TRBV5-1 to TRBJ1-5; TRBD1 agrees at 9 bases. This CDR3 has 18 residues. The germline V gene has CDR1 SGHRS and CDR2 YFSETQ. V lost 0 bases to trimming and J lost 3 bases; unmatched junction nucleotides: 10. The CDR3, as DNA: TGCGCCAGCAGCTTGGATCGCGGACAGGGGCCCACCAATCAGCCCCAGCATTTT. Its translation: CASSLDRGQGPTNQPQHF.